One sample yielded the 28 T cell receptor beta chains listed below, sequenced in a study of OX40 agonist ivuxolimab in advanced cancers. Assay used: immunoSEQ multiplex PCR; TCRdb lists only in-frame clones, some missing. The sample records under 70,000 clones, roughly 90% being singletons. Sequenced here: CD4+ or CD8+ T cells sorted from blood, sampled in a trial of the OX40 agonist ivuxolimab. These receptors were collected from an adult with an advanced solid tumor such as melanoma, head and neck, liver or kidney cancer.

The rearrangement uses TRBV15 and TRBJ2-2; tentatively, D is TRBD1 (6 bases). The germline gives CDR1 LNHNV, CDR2 YYDKDF (reference sequence). V dropped 3 bases and J dropped 6 bases, with 17 bases sitting between them. This CDR3 is 16 amino acids long. The DNA for the CDR3 is TGTGCCACCAGCAGTACCCGAACAGGGTTCGCCGGGGAGCTGTTTTTT. This sequence encodes CATSSTRTGFAGELFF.

This clone came up once. The V and J genes are TRBV10-2 and TRBJ2-2; 8 bases map to TRBD1. This CDR3 region has 15 residues. The germline gives CDR1 WSHSY, CDR2 SAAADI. The trim removed 2 bases at V and 5 bases at J, leaving 4 bases unmatched. Here the CDR3 DNA reads TGCGCCAGCAGTGAGGGACAGGGAGGAACCGGGGAGCTGTTTTTT. Translating it yields CASSEGQGGTGELFF.

This chain uses TRBV6-5 with TRBJ2-7, with TRBD2 matching 11 bases. CDR1 is MNHEY, CDR2 SVGAGI, per germline. Trimming cost V 6 bases and J 2 bases; bases outside gene matches: 6. CDR3 length: 15 amino acids. The CDR3 spells CASSLGTSGTYEQYF. CDR3 nucleotide sequence: TGTGCCAGCAGCTTAGGGACTAGCGGAACCTACGAGCAGTACTTC.

J is TRBJ2-7 and V is TRBV6-5, with 8 bases lining up with TRBD1. The germline V gene encodes CDR1 MNHEY and CDR2 SVGAGI. Unmatched junction bases numbered 5, after V lost 5 bases and J lost 2 bases. The CDR3 totals 14 residues. DNA of the CDR3: TGTGCCAGCAGTAGGGACAGGCCCCCCTACGAGCAGTACTTC. As protein: CASSRDRPPYEQYF.

The chain combines TRBV19 with TRBJ1-5, with a possible D match to TRBD1 (6 bases). The V end was cut by 6 bases, the J end by 1 base, with 7 bases between. The CDR3 has 13 amino acids. The V gene's germline CDR1 is LNHDA and CDR2 SQIVND (reference sequence). CDR3 amino acids: CASSQGSNQPQHF. As DNA, the CDR3 is TGTGCCAGTAGCCAGGGGAGCAATCAGCCCCAGCATTTT.

The J gene is TRBJ1-1, the V gene TRBV6-5; the match to TRBD1 covers 8 bases. The junction had 7 bases not matched to a gene; V was cut back by 5 bases and J by 8 bases. The length of the CDR3 is 13 residues. Looked up from germline, CDR1 is MNHEY and CDR2 is SVGAGI. CDR3: CASSKLQGAEAFF. In DNA form, the CDR3 reads TGTGCCAGCAGTAAGCTTCAGGGGGCGGAAGCTTTCTTT.

The chain links TRBV6-1 to TRBJ2-2; D might be TRBD1 (6 bases). Germline V CDR1 and CDR2: MNHNS, SASEGT. The length of the CDR3 is 14 residues. Trimming pared 4 bases from V and 5 bases from J, leaving 11 bases between. The CDR3 bases are TGTGCCAGCAGTGTGTTGCAGGGGACCGGGGAGCTGTTTTTT. Amino acids: CASSVLQGTGELFF.

The rearrangement links TRBV4-1 to TRBJ1-4, with 8 bases aligning to TRBD1. The CDR3 runs to 18 residues. Trimming at V came to 0 bases and at J to 0 bases, leaving 6 bases not matched to a gene. CDR1 is MGHRA, CDR2 YSYEKL, per germline. CDR3 sequence reads: CASSQETGASTTNEKLFF. CDR3 coding DNA: TGCGCCAGCAGCCAAGAGACAGGGGCCAGCACAACTAATGAAAAACTGTTTTTT.

The genes are TRBV5-1 and TRBJ2-7; the match to TRBD1 covers 8 bases. The CDR3 has 15 amino acids. The J segment lost 4 bases and the V segment lost 4 bases, leaving 10 bases of the junction unmatched. CDR1 is SGHRS, CDR2 YFSETQ, per germline. CDR3 loop: CASSTGQGMAYEQYF. CDR3 sequence (DNA): TGCGCCAGCAGCACCGGACAGGGAATGGCGTACGAGCAGTACTTC. Based on the CDR3 plus reference TRBV5-1 and TRBJ2-7, the full variable domain is KAGVTQTPRYLIKTRGQQVTLSCSPISGHRSVSWYQQTPGQGLQFLFEYFSETQRNKGNFPGRFSGRQFSNSRSEMNVSTLELGDSALYLCASSTGQGMAYEQYFGPGTRLTVT.

J is TRBJ2-3 and V is TRBV6-1; 7 bases fit TRBD1. The V gene's germline CDR1 is MNHNS and CDR2 SASEGT. V shed 1 base and J 7 bases; nucleotides not matched to a gene: 8. The CDR3 spans 15 residues. As DNA, the CDR3 is TGTGCCAGCAGTGAAGTCCCCAGGGGGTTCCATACGCAGTATTTT. Its translation is CASSEVPRGFHTQYF.

This chain connects TRBV7-9 to TRBJ1-2; D gene ambiguous. Germline loops: CDR1 SEHNR, CDR2 FQNEAQ (reference sequence). This CDR3 is built from 15 residues. The V gene lost 5 bases and the J gene lost 8 bases, with 21 bases spanning the gap. The CDR3 sequence is CASSPIDAVYGGYTF. CDR3 sequence (DNA): TGTGCCAGCAGCCCAATTGACGCGGTATATGGGGGCTACACCTTC. Together with reference TRBV7-9 and TRBJ1-2, the CDR3 gives the full variable domain: DTGVSQNPRHKITKRGQNVTFRCDPISEHNRLYWYRQTLGQGPEFLTYFQNEAQLEKSRLLSDRFSAERPKGSFSTLEIQRTEQGDSAMYLCASSPIDAVYGGYTFGSGTRLTVV.

The J gene is TRBJ2-1, the V gene TRBV19; the D is unclear. Trimming left V 6 bases short and J 0 bases short, with 12 bases between. The CDR3 covers 15 residues. The germline V gene has CDR1 LNHDA and CDR2 SQIVND (reference sequence). The CDR3 loop is CASRDGTNSYNEQFF. The CDR3 DNA reads TGTGCCAGTAGGGACGGCACGAACTCCTACAATGAGCAGTTCTTC.

This clone appeared a single time. This chain links TRBV18 with TRBJ2-1; 10 nucleotides align to TRBD2. The CDR3 has 17 amino acids. Germline V gene lookup returns CDR1 KGHSH and CDR2 LQKENI. Trimming at V came to 3 bases and at J to 3 bases, leaving 8 bases not matched to a gene. The CDR3 here is CASSPTTTSGFYNEQFF. The CDR3 nucleotides are TGTGCCAGCTCACCCACTACGACTAGCGGGTTCTACAATGAGCAGTTCTTC.

The CDR3 region has the DNA TGTGCCAGCAGGACTAGCGGGGGCACAGATACGCAGTATTTT. It codes for CASRTSGGTDTQYF. The chain couples TRBV6-1 to TRBJ2-3, with TRBD2 matching over 11 bases. The V segment lost 6 bases and the J segment 1 base; nucleotides outside the gene matches: 0. This CDR3 is built from 14 residues. Germline lookup yields CDR1 MNHNS and CDR2 SASEGT.

The chain is built from TRBV27 and TRBJ1-6, with D unclear. Germline CDR1 and CDR2: MNHEY and SMNVEV (reference sequence). The CDR3 contains 13 residues. Trimming stripped 6 bases from V and 9 bases from J, with 12 bases between. CDR3 nucleotides: TGTGCCAGCAGACCCTCGGGGAGTTCACCCCTCCACTTT. Protein: CASRPSGSSPLHF.

The V and J genes are TRBV30 and TRBJ1-4, with D uncertain. The CDR3 extends over 12 amino acids. CDR1 GTSNPN and CDR2 SVGIG come from the germline V gene (reference sequence). Deletions cut 2 bases from V and 7 bases from J, with 8 bases between. The CDR3 loop reads CAWSPRGEKLFF. The CDR3, as DNA: TGTGCCTGGAGTCCACGGGGTGAAAAACTGTTTTTT.

The chain uses TRBV27 and TRBJ2-1, with 9 positions matching TRBD2. The CDR3 is 21 residues long. The germline V gene encodes CDR1 MNHEY and CDR2 SMNVEV (reference sequence). Germline trimming cut 7 bases from V and 3 bases from J; bases unmatched to any gene: 25. The CDR3, as DNA: TGTGCCAGCACTAAGAGCGGGGGGTCTAACGTTAGGCGACGGGACTACAATGAGCAGTTCTTC. As protein: CASTKSGGSNVRRRDYNEQFF.

The chain carries TRBV11-2 and TRBJ2-7; D uncertain. Looked up from germline, CDR1 is SGHAT and CDR2 is FQNNGV. The length of the CDR3 is 12 residues. V lost 1 base and J 1 base, leaving 2 bases between the germline ends. CDR3 protein: CASSLGSYEQYF. In DNA form, the CDR3 reads TGTGCCAGCAGCTTAGGGTCCTACGAGCAGTACTTC.

The chain couples TRBV15 to TRBJ2-1; D not certain. The CDR3 length is 13 residues. Germline CDR1 and CDR2: LNHNV and YYDKDF (reference sequence). Trimming pared 6 bases from V and 3 bases from J, leaving 9 bases between. The DNA for the CDR3 is TGTGCCACCAGGGGAACTTACTACAATGAGCAGTTCTTC. It specifies CATRGTYYNEQFF. Combining the CDR3 with reference TRBV15 and TRBJ2-1 gives the whole variable domain DAMVIQNPRYQVTQFGKPVTLSCSQTLNHNVMYWYQQKSSQAPKLLFHYYDKDFNNEADTPDNFQSRRPNTSFCFLDIRSPGLGDTAMYLCATRGTYYNEQFFGPGTRLTVL.

The CDR3 protein is CASSDTGELFF. The CDR3 bases are TGTGCCAGCAGCGACACCGGGGAGCTGTTTTTT. The chain links TRBV11-2 to TRBJ2-2; D not certain. The CDR3 totals 11 residues. Germline assignment: CDR1 SGHAT and CDR2 FQNNGV. Trimming shortened V by 5 bases and J by 3 bases, and 1 base separated the two germline ends.

This chain joins TRBV5-1 and TRBJ2-4; 8 nucleotides agree with TRBD1. Germline V CDR1 and CDR2: SGHRS, YFSETQ. After removal of 0 bases from V and 1 base from J, the junction contained 12 bases not matched to a gene. The CDR3 contains 19 residues. The CDR3 DNA reads as TGCGCCAGCAGCTTGGACGGGACAGGATATGAAATGGCCAAAAACATTCAGTACTTC. It yields the protein CASSLDGTGYEMAKNIQYF.

The chain joins TRBV9 to TRBJ1-1, with 8 nucleotides matching TRBD1. The germline V gene has CDR1 SGDLS and CDR2 YYNGEE. The CDR3 runs 15 residues. V shed 2 bases, J shed 5 bases, and the junction held 8 bases outside the gene matches. The CDR3 nucleotides read TGTGCCAGCAGCGTCCACAGGGGGGTTGATACTGAAGCTTTCTTT. Amino acid sequence: CASSVHRGVDTEAFF.

This clone has just one count. At one end, the junction sequence differs from germline, possibly due to a read error. The V and J genes are TRBV19 and TRBJ2-4; TRBD2 matches at 7 bases. The CDR3 loop spans 15 amino acids. The V gene's germline CDR1 is LNHDA and CDR2 SQIVND (reference sequence). The CDR3 nucleotides are TGTGCCAGTAGTCTAGCGGCACTAGCCAAAAACATTCGGTACTTC. Amino acid sequence: CASSLAALAKNIRYF. Complete variable domain (other parts from reference TRBV19 and TRBJ2-4): DGGITQSPKYLFRKEGQNVTLSCEQNLNHDAMYWYRQDPGQGLRLIYYSQIVNDFQKGDIAEGYSVSREKKESFPLTVTSAQKNPTAFYLCASSLAALAKNIRYFGAGTRLSVL.

The J gene is TRBJ2-1, the V gene TRBV7-3; D may be TRBD1 or TRBD2 (5 bases each). The CDR3 consists of 14 residues. V lost 5 bases, J lost 7 bases, and 15 bases lay in between. The germline V gene encodes CDR1 SGHTA and CDR2 FQGTGA. Written as DNA, the CDR3 is TGTGCCAGCAGCACGGGACCAGGGAATAATGAGCAGTTCTTC. Translated: CASSTGPGNNEQFF.

The chain carries TRBV28 and TRBJ1-3; 9 bases line up with TRBD1. Germline lookup yields CDR1 MDHEN and CDR2 SYDVKM. Losses at the gene ends were 7 bases for V and 4 bases for J; bases not matched to a gene: 5. There are 14 residues in the CDR3. The CDR3 coding sequence is TGTGCCAGCATCGCACAGGGGGCAGGAAACACCATATATTTT. Its protein is CASIAQGAGNTIYF.

The table lists this clone with a count of one. The chain joins TRBV7-9 to TRBJ2-5; 8 bases are shared with TRBD1. The length of the CDR3 is 16 residues. J lost 2 bases, V lost 2 bases, and 7 bases had no gene match. Germline V gene lookup returns CDR1 SEHNR and CDR2 FQNEAQ (reference sequence). The CDR3 sequence is CASSLTARDRQETQYF. CDR3 bases: TGTGCCAGCAGCTTAACAGCTAGGGACAGGCAAGAGACCCAGTACTTC.

V and J are TRBV11-3 and TRBJ1-5, with TRBD1 as a possible D gene (5 bases). V gave up 0 bases and J gave up 3 bases, with 18 bases separating them. The CDR3 has 18 amino acids. Germline lookup yields CDR1 SGHNT and CDR2 YENEEA. The CDR3 loop reads CASSLDNRDPTINQPQHF. CDR3 bases: TGTGCCAGCAGCTTAGATAACCGGGACCCTACTATCAATCAGCCCCAGCATTTT.

The chain recombines TRBV5-1 with TRBJ2-2; 10 bases line up with TRBD2. Germline loops: CDR1 SGHRS, CDR2 YFSETQ. CDR3 length equals 15 residues. V was pared by 5 bases and J by 6 bases, with 7 bases of the junction left unmatched. DNA of the CDR3: TGCGCCAGCAGTTCTCCGGGACTAGCGTCCGGGGAGCTGTTTTTT. Its translation: CASSSPGLASGELFF.